The T cell receptor (beta chain) under discussion was sequenced for a study of T cell responses to AZD1222 COVID-19 vaccine. Study-level results: A mostly white British donor set with more females was recruited, and clonal diversity was possibly underestimated. At study baseline, merely over 5 AZD1222 recipients were seropositive.

Trimming removed 1 base from V and 10 bases from J, with 14 bases in between. Germline CDR1 reads MNHNS; CDR2 reads SASEGT. The CDR3 covers 15 residues. On this clone: Antigen: not known.

TCRdb keeps only in-frame clones here, not all; method: immunoSEQ multiplex PCR. The sample holds over 150,000 clones, 70% to 90% seen once. This sequence originates from an adult who received the AZD1222 COVID-19 vaccine. Specimen: peripheral blood, collected 28 days after the second AZD1222 dose. The chain links TRBV6-1 to TRBJ1-6, with D tentatively TRBD1 (6 bases). The CDR3 region is CASSEVGGQESPLHF. The CDR3 nucleotides read TGTGCCAGCAGTGAAGTTGGGGGGCAGGAGTCACCCCTCCACTTT.